A single sample is the source of the 4 T cell receptor beta chains below, sequenced in a study of beta chain features in type 1 diabetes. Findings of the study overall: Significant though moderate, a shortening of TCRB CDR3s appeared in all four CD4+ subsets of Type 1 diabetes patients.

These receptors lack a known antigen. The isolated RNA, all of it, was reverse transcribed, so expressed TCRB transcripts were what got sequenced. Clones were sequenced by immunoSEQ multiplex PCR, and TCRdb holds only the in-frame ones, with some missing. The data contain over 120,000 clones, about 12% of them seen just once; the ten biggest clones take up under 1.5%. The specimen was central memory CD4+ T cells from blood. These receptors originate from a man between 18 and 35 years old with type 1 diabetes.

This chain connects TRBV11-2 to TRBJ1-5, with a tentative D call TRBD1 (6 bases). The CDR3 loop spans 14 amino acids. Trimming stripped 0 bases from V and 5 bases from J, with 8 bases between. The V gene's germline CDR1 is SGHAT and CDR2 FQNNGV. This CDR3 is CASSLEQGYQPQHF. The CDR3 nucleotides read TGTGCCAGCAGCTTAGAACAGGGTTATCAGCCCCAGCATTTT.

The rearrangement links TRBV10-2 to TRBJ1-5; no firm D call. CDR1 and CDR2 (germline): WSHSY, SAAADI. CDR3 length: 14 residues. Trimming took 3 bases from V and 1 from J, leaving 7 bases between them. This chain's CDR3 is CASSDWGSNQPQHF. For the CDR3, the DNA is TGCGCCAGCAGTGATTGGGGAAGCAATCAGCCCCAGCATTTT.

This clone was picked up a small number of times. The chain joins TRBV27 to TRBJ1-4; D gene ambiguous. This CDR3 comprises 15 residues. CDR1 and CDR2 (germline): MNHEY, SMNVEV (reference sequence). Trimming removed 2 bases at V and 1 base at J, with 8 bases between. The CDR3 DNA sequence: TGTGCCAGCAGTTTAAAGGGTTTAACTAATGAAAAACTGTTTTTT. The encoded protein is CASSLKGLTNEKLFF.

The rearrangement joins TRBV2 to TRBJ2-7; 8 bases are a match to TRBD1. This CDR3 spans 14 amino acids. Losses at the gene ends were 2 bases for V and 3 bases for J; bases not matched to a gene: 3. Germline V CDR1 and CDR2: SNHLY, FYNNEI. DNA for the CDR3: TGTGCCAGCAGTGAACGACAGGGGATCTACGAGCAGTACTTC. Amino acids: CASSERQGIYEQYF.